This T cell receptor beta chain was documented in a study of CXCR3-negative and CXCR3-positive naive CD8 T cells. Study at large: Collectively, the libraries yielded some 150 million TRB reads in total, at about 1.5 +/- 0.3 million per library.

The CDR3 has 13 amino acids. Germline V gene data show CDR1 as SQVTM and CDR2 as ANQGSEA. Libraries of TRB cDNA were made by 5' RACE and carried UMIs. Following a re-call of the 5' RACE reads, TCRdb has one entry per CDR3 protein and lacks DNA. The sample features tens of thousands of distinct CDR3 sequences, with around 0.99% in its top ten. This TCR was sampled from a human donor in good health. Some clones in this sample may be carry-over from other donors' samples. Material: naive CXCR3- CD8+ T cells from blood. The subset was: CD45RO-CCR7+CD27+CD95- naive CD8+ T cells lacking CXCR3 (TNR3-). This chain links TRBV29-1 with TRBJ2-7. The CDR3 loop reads CSGLKEGTYEQYF.